Listed here are 25 T cell receptor beta chains from one sample, sequenced in a study of T cell responses to AZD1222 COVID-19 vaccine listed by TCRdb under 2021. The time point label corresponds to: baseline before first vaccination. The library was generated by the immunoSEQ multiplex PCR assay. The immuneACCESS repertoire file appears here via TCRdb, limited to in-frame rearrangements. These files lack a portion of the clones; in checked studies, under half of the deficit traces to unresolved V genes, and the cause of the others is not known. The sample has about 120,000 clones on record, 80% to 90% of them singletons. The ten largest clones represent just under 9.5% of the sample. Sequences were derived from peripheral blood, sampled on day 0 of AZD1222 vaccination. These receptors were obtained from an adult in good health.

The chain joins TRBV29-1 to TRBJ1-3, with a weak D call TRBD1 (5 bases). With 0 bases removed from V and 1 base from J, the gap between germline ends came to 16 bases. This CDR3 spans 17 amino acids. Germline lookup yields CDR1 SQVTM and CDR2 ANQGSEA. The CDR3 reads CSVEDLSGLVSGNTIYF. The CDR3 DNA follows: TGCAGCGTTGAAGATCTATCAGGGCTGGTTTCTGGAAACACCATATATTTT.

V and J are TRBV5-4 and TRBJ1-1, with D uncertain. Per germline, CDR1 SGHNT and CDR2 YYREEE (reference sequence). This CDR3 spans 14 amino acids. Between the trimmed V and J ends, which lost 4 bases and 4 bases, there was a span of 14 bases. CDR3 sequence reads: CASSQRVTVTEAFF. The CDR3 DNA follows: TGTGCCAGCAGCCAAAGGGTGACGGTCACTGAAGCTTTCTTT.

The chain links TRBV7-2 to TRBJ1-1, with TRBD1 identical over 8 bases. Germline CDR1 SGHTA, CDR2 FQGNSA. The CDR3 totals 14 residues. Germline trimming cut 5 bases from V and 4 bases from J; bases unmatched to any gene: 6. CDR3 in DNA: TGTGCCAGCAGCCGGGCAGGGGGCGTCACTGAAGCTTTCTTT. It specifies CASSRAGGVTEAFF.

The J gene is TRBJ1-1, the V gene TRBV6-5, with a possible D match to TRBD1 (6 bases). Germline V lookup: CDR1 MNHEY, CDR2 SVGAGI. The CDR3 has 14 residues. Trimming shortened V by 7 bases and J by 4 bases, and 16 bases separated the two germline ends. Written as DNA, the CDR3 is TGTGCCAGCACTCGAATCGAGGGGGGCACTGAAGCTTTCTTT. This sequence encodes CASTRIEGGTEAFF.

J is TRBJ2-1 and V is TRBV18, with 12 nucleotides matching TRBD2. The ends lost 6 bases at V and 0 bases at J; junction bases unmatched: 12. Germline CDR1 KGHSH, CDR2 LQKENI. The length of the CDR3 is 19 residues. The CDR3 loop reads CASSPNGLAGIDSYNEQFF. The CDR3 nucleotides read TGTGCCAGCTCCCCAAATGGACTAGCGGGGATCGACTCCTACAATGAGCAGTTCTTC.

V gene TRBV10-2 combines with J gene TRBJ1-1; D might be TRBD1 (5 bases). Trimming removed 3 bases at V and 5 bases at J, with 19 bases between. The CDR3 totals 16 residues. From germline, CDR1 is WSHSY and CDR2 SAAADI. CDR3 nucleotide sequence: TGCGCCAGCAGTGACTGGGGGGTCGGGGGAAGTACTGAAGCTTTCTTT. Translated, it gives CASSDWGVGGSTEAFF.

This clone is a singleton in its sample. V and J are TRBV30 and TRBJ1-2, with D perhaps matching TRBD1 (6 bases). The germline CDR1 and CDR2 sequences are GTSNPN and SVGIG (reference sequence). The ends were cut back, 2 bases at V and 4 bases at J, with 20 bases in the middle. The CDR3 consists of 16 residues. CDR3 nucleotide sequence: TGTGCCTGGAGTCCACCGGGGCAGGGGATTGGCTATGGCTACACCTTC. This codes for CAWSPPGQGIGYGYTF.

The chain has TRBV18 and TRBJ1-2, with 10 bases fitting TRBD1. The V gene end was trimmed by 4 bases and the J gene end by 3 bases; junction bases not matched to a gene: 14. Germline CDR1 is KGHSH and CDR2 is LQKENI. This CDR3 is 18 amino acids long. This CDR3 reads CASSLVITRTGGDYGYTF. Written as DNA, the CDR3 is TGTGCCAGCTCACTCGTTATTACCCGGACAGGGGGGGACTATGGCTACACCTTC.

The table lists this clone with a count of one. J is TRBJ2-2 and V is TRBV19; 7 nucleotides align to TRBD1. Germline CDR1 is LNHDA and CDR2 is SQIVND (reference sequence). This CDR3 spans 15 amino acids. V gave up 2 bases and J gave up 0 bases; unmatched junction bases: 0. The CDR3 spells CASSIQGANTGELFF. The CDR3 DNA follows: TGTGCCAGTAGTATACAGGGGGCGAACACCGGGGAGCTGTTTTTT. Complete variable domain (other parts from reference TRBV19 and TRBJ2-2): DGGITQSPKYLFRKEGQNVTLSCEQNLNHDAMYWYRQDPGQGLRLIYYSQIVNDFQKGDIAEGYSVSREKKESFPLTVTSAQKNPTAFYLCASSIQGANTGELFFGEGSRLTVL.

This chain connects TRBV28 to TRBJ2-7, with TRBD1 matching over 10 bases. The V gene's germline CDR1 is MDHEN and CDR2 SYDVKM. The V segment lost 11 bases and the J segment 3 bases; nucleotides outside the gene matches: 16. The CDR3 totals 16 residues. The CDR3 loop is CASRTRTGGTGYEQYF. In DNA, the CDR3 is TGTGCCTCCAGGACGAGGACAGGGGGTACAGGCTACGAGCAGTACTTC.

This clone was observed a handful of times. The chain carries TRBV11-2 and TRBJ2-7; D is unclear. CDR1 and CDR2 from the germline V gene are SGHAT and FQNNGV. The CDR3 is 13 residues long. Trimming took 1 base from V and 2 from J, leaving 6 bases between them. The CDR3 bases are TGTGCCAGCAGCTTAGTCGATACCTACGAGCAGTACTTC. This encodes CASSLVDTYEQYF.

Points on this clone: At one boundary the junction diverges from the germline segment, which might be a read error. CDR3 DNA sequence: TGTGCTAGCAGCTTAGCGTGGGCTCCGAGGTTCCCCTACGAGCAGTACTTC. This encodes CASSLAWAPRFPYEQYF. The chain links TRBV7-7 to TRBJ2-7; a possible D gene is TRBD2 (5 bases). CDR3 length equals 17 residues. Looked up from germline, CDR1 is SSHAT and CDR2 is FNYEAQ (reference sequence).

The gene calls are TRBV7-2 and TRBJ1-2; 10 nucleotides align to TRBD1. V shed 5 bases, J shed 5 bases, and the junction held 5 bases outside the gene matches. The CDR3 length is 14 residues. In germline, CDR1 is SGHTA, CDR2 FQGNSA. CDR3 loop: CASSRDRGEYGYTF. CDR3 coding DNA: TGTGCCAGCAGCAGGGACAGGGGAGAATATGGCTACACCTTC.

The J gene is TRBJ2-7, the V gene TRBV27; 12 bases fit TRBD2. This CDR3 region has 17 residues. Germline V gene data show CDR1 as MNHEY and CDR2 as SMNVEV (reference sequence). J gave up 7 bases and V 2 bases, and 12 bases lay outside the gene matches. The CDR3 protein is CASSLNPGLAGRGEQYF. The CDR3 DNA sequence: TGTGCCAGCAGTTTAAATCCCGGACTAGCGGGAAGAGGGGAGCAGTACTTC.

The gene calls are TRBV9 and TRBJ1-1; 7 bases align to TRBD1. V was pared by 2 bases and J by 1 base, with 11 bases of the junction left unmatched. This CDR3 spans 17 amino acids. Germline CDR1 SGDLS, CDR2 YYNGEE. The CDR3 loop is CASSVLHSRDRNTEAFF. For the CDR3, the DNA is TGTGCCAGCAGCGTTCTCCATTCCCGGGACAGGAACACTGAAGCTTTCTTT.

The V and J genes are TRBV5-1 and TRBJ2-3; TRBD1 or TRBD2 may be the D gene (5 bases each). Trimming removed 3 bases from V and 2 bases from J, with 16 bases in between. CDR3 size: 16 residues. Germline CDR1 and CDR2: SGHRS and YFSETQ. As DNA, the CDR3 is TGCGCCAGCAGCTCAGGCCGGGGCGACCTCACAGATACGCAGTATTTT. Translation gives CASSSGRGDLTDTQYF.

This chain links TRBV11-3 with TRBJ1-1; 9 bases align to TRBD1. The ends lost 4 bases at V and 3 bases at J; junction bases unmatched: 15. Germline CDR1 is SGHNT and CDR2 is YENEEA. CDR3 length: 18 residues. The CDR3 DNA follows: TGTGCCAGCAGCTACCACTTTAGGACAGGGGTAGGAGACACTGAAGCTTTCTTT. It specifies CASSYHFRTGVGDTEAFF.

The chain couples TRBV19 to TRBJ2-1; D is uncertain. The CDR3 spans 15 residues. V dropped 3 bases and J dropped 4 bases, with 13 bases sitting between them. Germline CDR1 LNHDA, CDR2 SQIVND (reference sequence). The CDR3 sequence is CASSIRITEYNEQFF. CDR3 sequence (DNA): TGTGCCAGTAGTATCCGTATTACAGAGTACAATGAGCAGTTCTTC. Combining the CDR3 with reference TRBV19 and TRBJ2-1 gives the whole variable domain DGGITQSPKYLFRKEGQNVTLSCEQNLNHDAMYWYRQDPGQGLRLIYYSQIVNDFQKGDIAEGYSVSREKKESFPLTVTSAQKNPTAFYLCASSIRITEYNEQFFGPGTRLTVL.

A single count supports this clone. V gene TRBV9 combines with J gene TRBJ1-2; D gene uncertain. V shed 1 base and J shed 3 bases, with 16 bases lying between them. Looked up from germline, CDR1 is SGDLS and CDR2 is YYNGEE. The CDR3 loop spans 16 amino acids. This CDR3 is CASSVSPAELDYGYTF. The CDR3 DNA sequence: TGTGCCAGCAGCGTAAGCCCCGCGGAATTAGACTATGGCTACACCTTC.

This clone was detected only once. The chain is built from TRBV9 and TRBJ1-1; tentative D call: TRBD1 (5 bases). The CDR3 loop spans 16 amino acids. Germline CDR1 is SGDLS and CDR2 is YYNGEE. V was pared by 0 bases and J by 0 bases, with 12 bases between. CDR3 DNA: TGTGCCAGCAGCGTAGTCCGGGGGAGGATGAACACTGAAGCTTTCTTT. Its protein is CASSVVRGRMNTEAFF.

V usage is TRBV28 and J usage is TRBJ1-5; no definite D call. The length of the CDR3 is 16 residues. Trimming pared 3 bases from V and 5 bases from J, leaving 17 bases between. CDR1 and CDR2 (germline): MDHEN, SYDVKM. Here the CDR3 reads CASSFKDPGMHQPQHF. In DNA, the CDR3 is TGTGCCAGCAGTTTTAAGGACCCGGGGATGCATCAGCCCCAGCATTTT. Filled out from reference TRBV28 and TRBJ1-5, the complete variable domain reads DVKVTQSSRYLVKRTGEKVFLECVQDMDHENMFWYRQDPGLGLRLIYFSYDVKMKEKGDIPEGYSVSREKKERFSLILESASTNQTSMYLCASSFKDPGMHQPQHFGDGTRLSIL.

As to this clone: The junction departs from the called germline gene at one end, perhaps through a read error. The chain recombines TRBV19 with TRBJ2-5; perhaps TRBD2 as D (6 bases). This CDR3 comprises 15 residues. Germline V gene lookup returns CDR1 LNHDA and CDR2 SQIVND (reference sequence). The CDR3, as DNA: TGTGCCAGTAGTCCTCCAAGCGGGCCCGAAGATACCCAGTACTTC. Translated: CASSPPSGPEDTQYF.

V and J are TRBV5-1 and TRBJ1-4; weak D call: TRBD1 (6 bases). This CDR3 has 14 amino acids. Looked up from germline, CDR1 is SGHRS and CDR2 is YFSETQ. V gave up 3 bases and J gave up 6 bases, with 12 bases separating them. The CDR3 DNA sequence: TGCGCCAGCAGCTCCCGAGGGGGGGATGAAAAACTGTTTTTT. It translates to CASSSRGGDEKLFF.

The chain carries TRBV5-1 and TRBJ1-2; 7 nucleotides align to TRBD1. This CDR3 spans 15 amino acids. Trimming took 4 bases from V and 8 from J; bases not matched to a gene: 14. Germline assignment: CDR1 SGHRS and CDR2 YFSETQ. The CDR3 region has the DNA TGCGCCAGCAGCACCCGGGACAGTGGCGGGGGCGGCTACACCTTC. This gives the protein CASSTRDSGGGGYTF.

This chain uses TRBV7-3 with TRBJ2-7; TRBD1 is a possible D gene (6 bases). Germline lookup yields CDR1 SGHTA and CDR2 FQGTGA. The V gene lost 4 bases and the J gene lost 6 bases, with 13 bases spanning the gap. The CDR3 length is 13 residues. CDR3 sequence: CASSSQQGFEQYF. As DNA, the CDR3 is TGTGCCAGCAGCTCGCAGCAGGGGTTCGAGCAGTACTTC. The variable domain in full, with the rest retrieved from reference TRBV7-3 and TRBJ2-7, is GAGVSQTPSNKVTEKGKYVELRCDPISGHTALYWYRQSLGQGPEFLIYFQGTGAADDSGLPNDRFFAVRPEGSVSTLKIQRTERGDSAVYLCASSSQQGFEQYFGPGTRLTVT.